The T cell receptor (beta chain) described here comes from a study of Graves' ophthalmopathy and Graves' hyperthyroidism. Study findings and constraints: Blood samples also showed most expanded thyroid clonotypes exceeding 0.001 frequency.

In this sample, this clonotype turned up a few times. Its specificity is not known. Beta-chain TCR CDR3 regions were amplified from RNA transcripts. In the first round, RT-PCR was carried out with HTBI primers, and a multiplex PCR formed the second round. TCRdb re-called the multiplex PCR reads with MiXCR, one entry per CDR3 protein. The sample includes 350,000 or so distinct CDR3 sequences, 17% seen only once; the top ten take over 9%. The CDR3 has 10 amino acids. The germline V gene encodes CDR1 DFQATT and CDR2 SNEGSKA (reference sequence). The source material was peripheral blood. The origin of this receptor is an adult man with Graves' ophthalmopathy. The gene calls are TRBV20-1 and TRBJ1-2; D is undetermined. The CDR3 nucleotides read TGCTCTACGTGTAGCTATGGCTACACCTTC. It is translated as CSTCSYGYTF.